What follows are 17 T cell receptor beta chains derived from one specimen sequenced in a study of blood T cell repertoires in COVID-19. This table comes from immunoSEQ multiplex PCR, and its TCRdb copy is limited to in-frame clones, with some not included. The data hold 200,000 to 300,000 clones, with roughly nine tenths observed a single time. The sequenced sample consisted of peripheral blood. These receptors were obtained from a man aged 18 to 30 with active or convalescent COVID-19.

V and J are TRBV10-3 and TRBJ1-6; D perhaps matches TRBD1 (5 bases). The CDR3 runs to 12 residues. From germline, CDR1 is ENHRY and CDR2 SYGVKD. Deletions cut 6 bases from V and 8 bases from J, with 8 bases between. The CDR3 DNA sequence: TGTGCCATCAGGGAAGGGGATTCACCCCTCCACTTT. Its translation is CAIREGDSPLHF.

The V call is TRBV19, the J call TRBJ1-1; TRBD1 matches at 7 bases. V shed 6 bases and J 3 bases; nucleotides not matched to a gene: 7. Germline V gives CDR1 LNHDA, CDR2 SQIVND (reference sequence). The CDR3 totals 14 residues. The CDR3 loop is CASRVTGFDTEAFF. The CDR3 DNA sequence: TGTGCCAGTAGAGTGACAGGGTTTGACACTGAAGCTTTCTTT.

This chain links TRBV3-1 (or the pseudogene TRBV3-2) with TRBJ2-1, with 9 bases aligning to TRBD1. The CDR3 is made up of 16 amino acids. V dropped 3 bases and J dropped 7; count of bases not matched to a gene: 10. The germline V gene has CDR1 LGHDT and CDR2 YNNKEL (reference sequence). The CDR3 here is CASSQDRDREINEQFF. CDR3 sequence (DNA): TGTGCCAGCAGCCAGGATCGGGACAGGGAAATTAATGAGCAGTTCTTC.

This chain joins TRBV20-1 and TRBJ1-5, with D maybe TRBD1 (6 bases). The CDR3 spans 15 residues. Per germline, CDR1 DFQATT and CDR2 SNEGSKA (reference sequence). V was cut by 3 bases and J by 0 bases, with 12 bases left in between. CDR3 bases: TGCAGTGCTAGTTTGGCAGGGGCTAGCAATCAGCCCCAGCATTTT. Protein sequence: CSASLAGASNQPQHF.

This clone has more than one count but fewer than ten. The CDR3 DNA reads TGTGCCAGCCGCAGGGAGGACTATGGCTACACCTTC. Its protein product is CASRREDYGYTF. This sequence joins TRBV7-2 and TRBJ1-2; the D gene is possibly TRBD1 (5 bases). Germline V CDR1 and CDR2: SGHTA, FQGNSA. V was shortened by 8 bases and J by 3 bases, with 10 bases between the two germline ends. The CDR3 totals 12 residues.

The chain uses TRBV7-3 and TRBJ2-2; TRBD2 is a possible D gene (6 bases). This CDR3 has 16 amino acids. The germline V gene has CDR1 SGHTA and CDR2 FQGTGA. Trimming shortened V by 2 bases and J by 6 bases, and 16 bases separated the two germline ends. The CDR3 coding sequence is TGTGCCAGCAGCTTAGTTGGAACTAGCCGCGCCGGGGAGCTGTTTTTT. This translates into CASSLVGTSRAGELFF.

V usage is TRBV5-4 and J usage is TRBJ2-1, with D maybe TRBD1 (6 bases). The CDR3 covers 14 residues. The V gene's germline CDR1 is SGHNT and CDR2 YYREEE (reference sequence). Trimming pared 4 bases from V and 2 bases from J, leaving 10 bases between. The CDR3 DNA follows: TGTGCCAGCAGCGTCCGACAGGCCTACAATGAGCAGTTCTTC. Translating it yields CASSVRQAYNEQFF.

The gene calls are TRBV2 and TRBJ2-5; TRBD2 might be the D (6 bases). Per the germline V gene, CDR1 is SNHLY and CDR2 is FYNNEI. Trimming took 7 bases from V and 4 from J, leaving 16 bases between them. The length of the CDR3 is 14 residues. CDR3: CASIPSRGGETQYF. The CDR3, as DNA: TGTGCCAGCATACCCTCGAGGGGAGGAGAGACCCAGTACTTC. Using reference TRBV2 and TRBJ2-5 for the parts outside the CDR3, the full variable domain is EPEVTQTPSHQVTQMGQEVILRCVPISNHLYFYWYRQILGQKVEFLVSFYNNEISEKSEIFDDQFSVERPDGSNFTLKIRSTKLEDSAMYFCASIPSRGGETQYFGPGTRLLVL.

The V call is TRBV27, the J call TRBJ1-6; D unclear. This CDR3 is built from 13 residues. V gave up 0 bases and J gave up 6 bases, with 3 bases separating them. Germline CDR1 MNHEY, CDR2 SMNVEV (reference sequence). The CDR3 coding sequence is TGTGCCAGCAGTTTATCTCTTAATTCACCCCTCCACTTT. This translates into CASSLSLNSPLHF.

This clone was observed once. The chain is built from TRBV23-1 and TRBJ2-7; 9 bases align to TRBD1. TRBV23-1 is filed as an ORF, its function uncertain. The CDR3 sequence is 15 residues long. After removal of 2 bases from V and 4 bases from J, the junction contained 6 bases not matched to a gene. In DNA, the CDR3 is TGCGCCAGCAGTCAAAATCGGGACAGGGTATACGAGCAGTACTTC. Protein product: CASSQNRDRVYEQYF.

This chain uses TRBV4-2 with TRBJ2-1; D is unclear. V was shortened by 0 bases and J by 9 bases, with 24 bases between the two germline ends. This CDR3 region has 18 residues. Germline values: CDR1 LGHNA, CDR2 YNFKEQ. The CDR3 bases are TGTGCCAGCAGCCAAGATCCGGGTTTTACCAGTCCCGGCAGTGAGCAGTTCTTC. This gives the protein CASSQDPGFTSPGSEQFF.

To note about this clone: Within the sample, other DNA sequences also encode this same CDR3. The chain recombines TRBV7-2 with TRBJ2-1; TRBD2 aligns across 10 bases. The junction had 4 bases not matched to a gene; V was cut back by 5 bases and J by 6 bases. Germline V CDR1 and CDR2: SGHTA, FQGNSA. The CDR3 is 14 amino acids. The CDR3 loop is CASSLGLAVNEQFF. CDR3 DNA sequence: TGTGCCAGCAGCCTCGGACTAGCGGTCAATGAGCAGTTCTTC.

The genes are TRBV11-2 and TRBJ1-4, with D uncertain. The germline gives CDR1 SGHAT, CDR2 FQNNGV. The CDR3 has 19 amino acids. The V end lost 1 base, the J end lost 6 bases, and 24 bases lay between the germline ends. The CDR3 DNA is TGTGCCAGCAGCTTAGGTTCCCTTTGGAGGGAAGGGAGGGATGAAAAACTGTTTTTT. It yields the protein CASSLGSLWREGRDEKLFF.

The chain has TRBV7-2 and TRBJ2-1; D is perhaps TRBD2 (5 bases). CDR3 length: 16 amino acids. V lost 0 bases to trimming and J lost 5 bases, with 14 bases between them. Germline loops: CDR1 SGHTA, CDR2 FQGNSA. The CDR3 here is CASSLAIWSGDNEQFF. CDR3 coding DNA: TGTGCCAGCAGCTTAGCTATATGGAGCGGTGACAATGAGCAGTTCTTC.

The chain couples TRBV29-1 to TRBJ1-1; TRBD1 matches at 7 bases. V shed 6 bases, J shed 3 bases, and the junction held 4 bases outside the gene matches. CDR1 SQVTM and CDR2 ANQGSEA come from the germline V gene. This CDR3 region has 12 residues. CDR3 sequence reads: CSVDQGDTEAFF. The CDR3 nucleotides read TGCAGCGTGGATCAGGGGGACACTGAAGCTTTCTTT.

The CDR3 nucleotides read TGTGCCAGTACGTCTGGGGATGGGGGCAGCGCAGAAACCATGAACACTGAAGCTTTCTTT. Its protein product is CASTSGDGGSAETMNTEAFF. The chain links TRBV19 to TRBJ1-1, with D tentatively TRBD1 (6 bases). The length of the CDR3 is 20 residues. Trimming shortened V by 7 bases and J by 0 bases, and 30 bases separated the two germline ends. Germline V gives CDR1 LNHDA, CDR2 SQIVND (reference sequence).

In nucleotides, the CDR3 is TGCGCCAGCAGCCAAGGGGTGACTAGCGGGGGGGGTAAGGTAAACACAGATACGCAGTATTTT. Translation gives CASSQGVTSGGGKVNTDTQYF. V and J are TRBV4-3 and TRBJ2-3; TRBD2 matches 14 bases. This CDR3 spans 21 amino acids. CDR1 and CDR2 (germline): LGHNA, YSLEER. Losses at the gene ends were 1 base for V and 2 bases for J; bases not matched to a gene: 14.